The rows below give T cell receptor beta chains drawn from one sample of a study of response to subunit inactivated influenza vaccine. A single record per CDR3 protein comes from TCRdb applying MiXCR to the RT-PCR reads. This sample has under 950,000 distinct CDR3 sequences, with 21% found just once. Sample: PBMCs from blood, taken roughly 5 days after vaccination. These receptors all stem from a man in his forties or fifties who received an inactivated influenza vaccine. Both conserved end residues are part of each CDR3. D genes are given only for firm matches. Only some rows state a clone size, as once, few, many or a class for expanded clones.

j_gene: TRBJ2-5
len: 15
abundance: few
v_gene: TRBV9
d_gene: TRBD1
CDR3nt: TGTGCCAGCAGCCGACTTCAGGGGGACGGGGAGACCCAGTACTTC
CDR3aa: CASSRLQGDGETQYF

j_gene: TRBJ2-5
len: 13
abundance: NA
v_gene: TRBV6-4
d_gene: NA
CDR3nt: TGTGCCAGCAGTGATCAGGGTGGCGAGACCCAGTACTTC
CDR3aa: CASSDQGGETQYF

j_gene: TRBJ2-1
len: 16
abundance: few
v_gene: TRBV5-1
d_gene: TRBD2
CDR3nt: TGCGCCAGCAGCTTGGCCTTCGCGGGAGGGTCCCATGAGCAGTTCTTC
CDR3aa: CASSLAFAGGSHEQFF

j_gene: TRBJ2-7
len: 15
abundance: many
v_gene: TRBV7-9
d_gene: NA
CDR3nt: TGTGCCAGCAGCTTAGGCGGGGTTGGCACCTACGAGCAGTACTTC
CDR3aa: CASSLGGVGTYEQYF

j_gene: TRBJ2-2
len: 15
abundance: few
v_gene: TRBV3-1
d_gene: NA
CDR3nt: TGTGCCAGCAGCCAAGGAATTACGAACACCGGGGAGCTGTTTTTT
CDR3aa: CASSQGITNTGELFF

j_gene: TRBJ2-7
len: 15
abundance: few
v_gene: TRBV11-2
d_gene: TRBD2
CDR3nt: TGTGCCAGCAGCCCCAAAGCGGGAGGGGGCTACGAGCAGTACTTC
CDR3aa: CASSPKAGGGYEQYF

j_gene: TRBJ2-5
len: 8
abundance: NA
v_gene: TRBV29-1
d_gene: NA
CDR3nt: TGCAGCGTTGATGTTGAGGACTTC
CDR3aa: CSVDVEDF

j_gene: TRBJ2-1
len: 16
abundance: many
v_gene: TRBV5-6
d_gene: TRBD2
CDR3nt: TGTGCCAGCAGCTCCCAGGGACTAGCGGGTATGAATGAGCAGTTCTTC
CDR3aa: CASSSQGLAGMNEQFF

j_gene: TRBJ2-7
len: 14
abundance: NA
v_gene: TRBV19
d_gene: NA
CDR3nt: TGTGCCAGTAGTATTATGGGGACGAACTACGAGCAGTACTTC
CDR3aa: CASSIMGTNYEQYF

j_gene: TRBJ1-1
len: 11
abundance: NA
v_gene: TRBV6-5
d_gene: NA
CDR3nt: TGTGCCAGCAGGTTCCGGGCCGAAGCTTTCTTT
CDR3aa: CASRFRAEAFF

j_gene: TRBJ2-5
len: 16
abundance: NA
v_gene: TRBV9
d_gene: TRBD2
CDR3nt: TGTGCCAGCAGCGTGGGACTAGCGACGGTTTTGGAGACCCAGTACTTC
CDR3aa: CASSVGLATVLETQYF

j_gene: TRBJ2-7
len: 13
abundance: NA
v_gene: TRBV20-1
d_gene: TRBD1
CDR3nt: TGCAGTGCTAGAAGGTCAGGGGGTTACGAGCAGTACTTC
CDR3aa: CSARRSGGYEQYF

j_gene: TRBJ2-6
len: 18
abundance: NA
v_gene: TRBV28
d_gene: TRBD1
CDR3nt: TGTGCCAGCAGACCTATCTCAGGGGGCTATTCTGGGGCCAACGTCCTGACTTTC
CDR3aa: CASRPISGGYSGANVLTF

j_gene: TRBJ2-7
len: 14
abundance: few
v_gene: TRBV20-1
d_gene: TRBD1
CDR3nt: TGCAGTGCTAGAGATAGGACAGGGGGCTCCGAGCAGTACTTC
CDR3aa: CSARDRTGGSEQYF

j_gene: TRBJ2-7
len: 14
abundance: NA
v_gene: TRBV20-1
d_gene: TRBD2
CDR3nt: TGCAGTGCTAGAGCTAGCGGGGCATCCTACGAGCAGTACTTC
CDR3aa: CSARASGASYEQYF

j_gene: TRBJ2-5
len: 15
abundance: NA
v_gene: TRBV20-1
d_gene: TRBD2
CDR3nt: TGCAGTGCTAGAGCGGTCTCCGGGGGGCAAGAGACCCAGTACTTC
CDR3aa: CSARAVSGGQETQYF

j_gene: TRBJ2-7
len: 15
abundance: few
v_gene: TRBV4-2
d_gene: NA
CDR3nt: TGTGCCAGCAGCCAAGACTACAGGGAAACCTACGAGCAGTACTTC
CDR3aa: CASSQDYRETYEQYF

j_gene: TRBJ2-3
len: 17
abundance: few
v_gene: TRBV9
d_gene: NA
CDR3nt: TGTGCCAGCAGTCCGGGCCCTCTCCCAATTTACTCAGATACGCAGTATTTT
CDR3aa: CASSPGPLPIYSDTQYF

j_gene: TRBJ2-5
len: 13
abundance: NA
v_gene: TRBV10-3
d_gene: TRBD1
CDR3nt: TGTGCCATCACAGACAGGGCTTGGGAGACCCAGTACTTC
CDR3aa: CAITDRAWETQYF

j_gene: TRBJ2-7
len: 14
abundance: NA
v_gene: TRBV6-5
d_gene: TRBD1
CDR3nt: TGTGCCAGCAGTTACAGTGGACAGGGCCGCGAGCAGTACTTC
CDR3aa: CASSYSGQGREQYF

j_gene: TRBJ2-1
len: 11
abundance: NA
v_gene: TRBV7-9
d_gene: NA
CDR3nt: TGTGCCAGCACCCAGAGCAATGAGCAGTTCTTC
CDR3aa: CASTQSNEQFF

j_gene: TRBJ2-2
len: 17
abundance: NA
v_gene: TRBV27
d_gene: NA
CDR3nt: TGTGCCAGCAGTACCTCCACAGGCCTTGAGGCCACCGGGGAGCTGTTTTTT
CDR3aa: CASSTSTGLEATGELFF

j_gene: TRBJ2-1
len: 18
abundance: NA
v_gene: TRBV6-2/TRBV6-3
d_gene: TRBD2
CDR3nt: TGTGCCAGCAGTTACTTAGGCCCCTTGAGCGGGGCGATGGGTGAGCAGTTCTTC
CDR3aa: CASSYLGPLSGAMGEQFF

j_gene: TRBJ2-3
len: 16
abundance: NA
v_gene: TRBV5-4
d_gene: TRBD2
CDR3nt: TGTGCCAGCAGCCAAGGCGGACTAGCGGTAGGGGATACGCAGTATTTT
CDR3aa: CASSQGGLAVGDTQYF

j_gene: TRBJ2-1
len: 14
abundance: NA
v_gene: TRBV12-3/TRBV12-4
d_gene: TRBD1
CDR3nt: TGTGCCAGCAGTTTAGCGGGACAGGTGAATGAGCAGTTCTTC
CDR3aa: CASSLAGQVNEQFF

j_gene: TRBJ1-4
len: 14
abundance: few
v_gene: TRBV5-1
d_gene: TRBD1
CDR3nt: TGCGCCAGCAGTTCGACAGGGAGGAATGAAAAACTGTTTTTT
CDR3aa: CASSSTGRNEKLFF

j_gene: TRBJ2-2
len: 15
abundance: NA
v_gene: TRBV13
d_gene: NA
CDR3nt: TGTGCCACTAACTCCGGGACGCGGGGTACCGGGGAGCTGTTTTTT
CDR3aa: CATNSGTRGTGELFF

j_gene: TRBJ1-1
len: 13
abundance: many
v_gene: TRBV9
d_gene: NA
CDR3nt: TGTGCCAGCAGCGCCGGACAGAGGACTGAAGCTTTCTTT
CDR3aa: CASSAGQRTEAFF

j_gene: TRBJ2-1
len: 17
abundance: NA
v_gene: TRBV20-1
d_gene: TRBD2
CDR3nt: TGCAGTGCTACTCCGGATGGTAGCGGGATCACCTACAATGAGCAGTTCTTC
CDR3aa: CSATPDGSGITYNEQFF

j_gene: TRBJ1-1
len: 15
abundance: few
v_gene: TRBV15
d_gene: NA
CDR3nt: TGTGCCACCAGCAGAGATCGGCGGGAGGTGACTGAAGCTTTCTTT
CDR3aa: CATSRDRREVTEAFF

j_gene: TRBJ2-5
len: 14
abundance: few
v_gene: TRBV28
d_gene: NA
CDR3nt: TGTGCCAGCAGTTTTTCGGGAGTAGCAGAGACCCAGTACTTC
CDR3aa: CASSFSGVAETQYF

j_gene: TRBJ1-4
len: 13
abundance: many
v_gene: TRBV29-1
d_gene: NA
CDR3nt: TGCAGCGTTGAATGGGACGTCAGCGAAAAACTGTTTTTT
CDR3aa: CSVEWDVSEKLFF

j_gene: TRBJ1-1
len: 15
abundance: many
v_gene: TRBV5-1
d_gene: TRBD1
CDR3nt: TGCGCCAGCAGCCCTCGGACAGGGATGAACACTGAAGCTTTCTTT
CDR3aa: CASSPRTGMNTEAFF

j_gene: TRBJ2-7
len: 12
abundance: NA
v_gene: TRBV2
d_gene: NA
CDR3nt: TGTGCCAGCAGTGAGACAGGCTACGAGCAGTACTTC
CDR3aa: CASSETGYEQYF

j_gene: TRBJ1-1
len: 13
abundance: NA
v_gene: TRBV4-3
d_gene: NA
CDR3nt: TGCGCCAGCAGCCAAGACCCGGCAGGCGAAGCTTTCTTT
CDR3aa: CASSQDPAGEAFF

j_gene: TRBJ2-4
len: 17
abundance: few
v_gene: TRBV29-1
d_gene: NA
CDR3nt: TGCAGCGTTGCGTCGGCGTCGGGTCAGCTAGCCAAAAACATTCAGTACTTC
CDR3aa: CSVASASGQLAKNIQYF

j_gene: TRBJ2-1
len: 16
abundance: few
v_gene: TRBV20-1
d_gene: TRBD2
CDR3nt: TGCAGTGCTGGCTCCGGGACTAGCGTATCCTACAATGAGCAGTTCTTC
CDR3aa: CSAGSGTSVSYNEQFF

j_gene: TRBJ2-3
len: 14
abundance: NA
v_gene: TRBV2
d_gene: NA
CDR3nt: TGTGCCAGCAGTGACAGGGTCTTTGAAAATACGCAGTATTTT
CDR3aa: CASSDRVFENTQYF

j_gene: TRBJ2-6
len: 16
abundance: few
v_gene: TRBV4-2
d_gene: NA
CDR3nt: TGTGCCAGCAGCCAAGCCGGGATCTCTGGGGCCAACGTCCTGACTTTC
CDR3aa: CASSQAGISGANVLTF

j_gene: TRBJ2-3
len: 16
abundance: few
v_gene: TRBV7-2
d_gene: NA
CDR3nt: TGTGCCAGCAGCTTAGGCCGGGGGGCGGGTACAGATACGCAGTATTTT
CDR3aa: CASSLGRGAGTDTQYF

j_gene: TRBJ2-7
len: 13
abundance: once
v_gene: TRBV5-5
d_gene: NA
CDR3nt: TGTGCCATCAGCTCCGGGCTCCACTACGAGCAGTACTTC
CDR3aa: CAISSGLHYEQYF

j_gene: TRBJ1-4
len: 14
abundance: NA
v_gene: TRBV6-1
d_gene: TRBD1
CDR3nt: TGTGCCAGCAGTCGGGACAGGGAGAGGGAAAAACTGTTTTTT
CDR3aa: CASSRDREREKLFF

j_gene: TRBJ1-2
len: 13
abundance: NA
v_gene: TRBV12-3/TRBV12-4
d_gene: TRBD1
CDR3nt: TGTGCCAGCAGATCGGGACAGTACTATGGCTACACCTTC
CDR3aa: CASRSGQYYGYTF

j_gene: TRBJ2-5
len: 18
abundance: NA
v_gene: TRBV10-3
d_gene: TRBD2
CDR3nt: TGTGCCATCAGTGACCTGGGACTAGCGGGGCCCTTTAATGAGGCCCAGTACTTC
CDR3aa: CAISDLGLAGPFNEAQYF

j_gene: TRBJ2-1
len: 16
abundance: NA
v_gene: TRBV5-5
d_gene: NA
CDR3nt: TGTGCCAGCAGCTTGGCCGCCAAGAGCTCCTACAATGAGCAGTTCTTC
CDR3aa: CASSLAAKSSYNEQFF

j_gene: TRBJ1-1
len: 14
abundance: NA
v_gene: TRBV10-3
d_gene: NA
CDR3nt: TGTGCCATCAGTGTCGGCCAGGGGAACGCTGAAGCTTTCTTT
CDR3aa: CAISVGQGNAEAFF